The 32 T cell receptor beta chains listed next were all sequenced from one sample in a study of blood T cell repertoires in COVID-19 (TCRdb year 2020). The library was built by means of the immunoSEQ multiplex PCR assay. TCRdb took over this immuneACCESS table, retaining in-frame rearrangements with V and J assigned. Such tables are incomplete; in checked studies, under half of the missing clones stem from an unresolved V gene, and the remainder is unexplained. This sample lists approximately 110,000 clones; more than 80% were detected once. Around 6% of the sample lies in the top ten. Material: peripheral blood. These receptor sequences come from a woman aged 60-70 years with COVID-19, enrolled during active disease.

In DNA, the CDR3 is TGTGCCAGCAGCTTAAAGGCGGGAGTAGCGCAGTTCTTC. It is translated as CASSLKAGVAQFF. V is TRBV7-2 and J is TRBJ2-1; 7 bases line up with TRBD2. Germline CDR1 and CDR2: SGHTA and FQGNSA. The CDR3 has 13 amino acids. The junction had 7 bases not matched to a gene; V was cut back by 2 bases and J by 12 bases.

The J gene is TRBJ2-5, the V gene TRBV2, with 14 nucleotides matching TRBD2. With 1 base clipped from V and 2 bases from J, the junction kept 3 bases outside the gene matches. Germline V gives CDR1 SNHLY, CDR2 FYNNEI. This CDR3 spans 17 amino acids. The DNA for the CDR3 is TGTGCCAGCAGTGAAGGACTAGCGGGGGGGAGGCAAGAGACCCAGTACTTC. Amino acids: CASSEGLAGGRQETQYF.

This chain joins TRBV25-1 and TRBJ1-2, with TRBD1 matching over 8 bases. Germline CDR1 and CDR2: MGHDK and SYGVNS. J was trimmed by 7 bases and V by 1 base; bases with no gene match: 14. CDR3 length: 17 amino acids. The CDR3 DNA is TGTGCCAGCAGTGAATTCCTGATACAGGGGGAGTTTAGTGGCTACACCTTC. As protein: CASSEFLIQGEFSGYTF.

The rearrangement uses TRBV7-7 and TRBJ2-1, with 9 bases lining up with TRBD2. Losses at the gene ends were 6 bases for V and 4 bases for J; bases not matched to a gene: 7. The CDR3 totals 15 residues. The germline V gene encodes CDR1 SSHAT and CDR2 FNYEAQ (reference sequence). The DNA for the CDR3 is TGTGCCAGCAGTGTAGGTACTAGCGGGTACAATGAGCAGTTCTTC. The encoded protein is CASSVGTSGYNEQFF.

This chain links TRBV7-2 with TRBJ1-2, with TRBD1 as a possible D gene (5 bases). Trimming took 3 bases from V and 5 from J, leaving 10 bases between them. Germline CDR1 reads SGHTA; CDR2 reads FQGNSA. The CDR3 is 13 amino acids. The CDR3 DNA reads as TGTGCCAGCAGCTTGGCAGGGAGGTATGGCTACACCTTC. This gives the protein CASSLAGRYGYTF.

The CDR3 DNA sequence: TGTGCCAGCAGCCGGAGGCTCGACAGGGTGAACACTGAAGCTTTCTTT. Its protein product is CASSRRLDRVNTEAFF. V and J are TRBV14 and TRBJ1-1; 7 nucleotides agree with TRBD1. The V gene's germline CDR1 is SGHDN and CDR2 FVKESK. The CDR3 is 16 amino acids. V trimming: 4 bases; J trimming: 0 bases; junction bases outside the gene matches: 8.

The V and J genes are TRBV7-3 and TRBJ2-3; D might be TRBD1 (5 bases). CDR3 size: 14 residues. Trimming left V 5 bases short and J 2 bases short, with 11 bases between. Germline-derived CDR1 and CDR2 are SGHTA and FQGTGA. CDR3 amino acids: CASSPDTNTDTQYF. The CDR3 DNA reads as TGTGCCAGCAGCCCGGACACGAACACAGATACGCAGTATTTT.

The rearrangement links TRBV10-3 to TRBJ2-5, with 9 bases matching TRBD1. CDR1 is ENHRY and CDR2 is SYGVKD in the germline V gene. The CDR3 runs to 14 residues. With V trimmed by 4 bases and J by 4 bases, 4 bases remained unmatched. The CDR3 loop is CAISGDREGETQYF. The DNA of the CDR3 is TGTGCCATCAGTGGGGACAGGGAGGGAGAGACCCAGTACTTC.

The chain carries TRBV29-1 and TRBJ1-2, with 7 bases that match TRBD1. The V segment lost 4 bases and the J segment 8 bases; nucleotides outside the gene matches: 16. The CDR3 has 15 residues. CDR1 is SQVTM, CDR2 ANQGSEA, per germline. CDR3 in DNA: TGCAGCGTTGTAGTCTCAAGAGGGGGCGCGGGCGGCTACACCTTC. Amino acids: CSVVVSRGGAGGYTF.

In DNA, the CDR3 is TGCGCCAGCAGCCTCCAAGAGGGGGATGAAAAGGGCTACACCTTC. Protein sequence: CASSLQEGDEKGYTF. This chain links TRBV4-3 with TRBJ1-2, with a tentative D call TRBD1 (6 bases). From germline, CDR1 is LGHNA and CDR2 YSLEER. V lost 4 bases and J lost 8, with 20 bases in between. CDR3 length: 15 residues.

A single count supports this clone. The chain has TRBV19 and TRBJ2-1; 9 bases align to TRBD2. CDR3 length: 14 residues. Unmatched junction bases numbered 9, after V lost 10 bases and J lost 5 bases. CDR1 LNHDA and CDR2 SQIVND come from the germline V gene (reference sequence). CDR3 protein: CATGRSGGNNEQFF. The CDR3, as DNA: TGTGCCACCGGCCGTAGCGGGGGAAACAATGAGCAGTTCTTC. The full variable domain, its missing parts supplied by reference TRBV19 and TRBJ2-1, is DGGITQSPKYLFRKEGQNVTLSCEQNLNHDAMYWYRQDPGQGLRLIYYSQIVNDFQKGDIAEGYSVSREKKESFPLTVTSAQKNPTAFYLCATGRSGGNNEQFFGPGTRLTVL.

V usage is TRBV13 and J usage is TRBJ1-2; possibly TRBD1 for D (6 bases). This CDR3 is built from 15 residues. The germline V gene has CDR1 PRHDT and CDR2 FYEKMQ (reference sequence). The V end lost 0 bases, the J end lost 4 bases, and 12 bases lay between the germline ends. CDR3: CASSLGLGASYGYTF. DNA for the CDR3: TGTGCCAGCAGCTTAGGCCTGGGGGCCAGCTATGGCTACACCTTC.

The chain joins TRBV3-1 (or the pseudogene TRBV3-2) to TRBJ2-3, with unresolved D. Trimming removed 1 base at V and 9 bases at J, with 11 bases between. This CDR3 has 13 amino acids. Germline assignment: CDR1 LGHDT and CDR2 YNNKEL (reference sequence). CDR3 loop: CASSQGNQLTQYF. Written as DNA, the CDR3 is TGTGCCAGCAGCCAAGGAAACCAGTTAACGCAGTATTTT.

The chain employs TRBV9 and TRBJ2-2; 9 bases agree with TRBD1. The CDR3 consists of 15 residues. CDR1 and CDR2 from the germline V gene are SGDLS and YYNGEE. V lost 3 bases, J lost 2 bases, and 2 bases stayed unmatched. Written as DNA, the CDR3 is TGTGCCAGCAGCGCGACAGGGGGAAACACCGGGGAGCTGTTTTTT. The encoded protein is CASSATGGNTGELFF.

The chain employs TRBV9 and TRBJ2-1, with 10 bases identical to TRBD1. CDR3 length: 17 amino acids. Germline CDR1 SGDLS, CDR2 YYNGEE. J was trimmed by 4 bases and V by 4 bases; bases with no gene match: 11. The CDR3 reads CASSPPKGQGQYNEQFF. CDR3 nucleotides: TGTGCCAGCAGCCCACCAAAGGGACAGGGGCAATACAATGAGCAGTTCTTC.

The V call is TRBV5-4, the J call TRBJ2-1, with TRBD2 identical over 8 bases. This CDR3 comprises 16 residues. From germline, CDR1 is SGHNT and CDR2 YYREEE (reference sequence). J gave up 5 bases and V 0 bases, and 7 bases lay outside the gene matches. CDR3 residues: CASSLVSGGANNEQFF. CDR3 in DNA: TGTGCCAGCAGCTTGGTTTCCGGGGGGGCGAACAATGAGCAGTTCTTC.

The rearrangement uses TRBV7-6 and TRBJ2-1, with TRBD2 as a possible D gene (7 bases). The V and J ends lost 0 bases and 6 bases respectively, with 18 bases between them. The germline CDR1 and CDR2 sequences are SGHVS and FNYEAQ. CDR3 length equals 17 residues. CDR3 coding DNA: TGTGCCAGCAGCTTAGCGCGGTTTGGGGGGGGCCGCAATGAGCAGTTCTTC. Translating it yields CASSLARFGGGRNEQFF.

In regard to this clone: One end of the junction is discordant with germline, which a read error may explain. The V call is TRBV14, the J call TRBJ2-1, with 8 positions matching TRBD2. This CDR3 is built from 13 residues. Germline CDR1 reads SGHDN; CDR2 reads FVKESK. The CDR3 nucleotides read TGTGCCAGCAGCCAGATCTTAGAAGCGGGGGTGCTCTTC. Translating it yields CASSQILEAGVLF.

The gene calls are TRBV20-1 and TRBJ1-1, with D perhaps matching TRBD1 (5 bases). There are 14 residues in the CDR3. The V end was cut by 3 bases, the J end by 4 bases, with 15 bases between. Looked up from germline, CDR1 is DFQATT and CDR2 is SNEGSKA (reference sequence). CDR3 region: CSASRQGGGTEAFF. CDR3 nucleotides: TGCAGTGCTAGTCGGCAGGGTGGTGGCACTGAAGCTTTCTTT.

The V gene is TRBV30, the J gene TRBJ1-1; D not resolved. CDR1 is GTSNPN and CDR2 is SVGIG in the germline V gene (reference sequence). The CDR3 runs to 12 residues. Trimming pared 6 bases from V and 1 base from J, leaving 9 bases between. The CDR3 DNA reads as TGTGCCTGCCGAGTTTCGAACACTGAAGCTTTCTTT. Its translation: CACRVSNTEAFF.

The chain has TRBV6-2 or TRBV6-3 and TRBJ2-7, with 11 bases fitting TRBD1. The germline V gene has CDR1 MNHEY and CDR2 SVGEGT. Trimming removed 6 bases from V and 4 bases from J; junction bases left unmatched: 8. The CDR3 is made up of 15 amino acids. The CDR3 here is CASRPTDRGPYEQYF. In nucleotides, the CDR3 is TGTGCCAGCAGACCTACGGACAGGGGGCCTTACGAGCAGTACTTC.

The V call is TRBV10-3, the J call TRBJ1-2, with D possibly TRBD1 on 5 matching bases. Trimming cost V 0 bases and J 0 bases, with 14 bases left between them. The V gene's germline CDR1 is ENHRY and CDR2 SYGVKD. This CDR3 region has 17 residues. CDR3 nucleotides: TGTGCCATCAGTGAGTCCCCCCGCGGGGCTGCTAACTATGGCTACACCTTC. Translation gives CAISESPRGAANYGYTF.

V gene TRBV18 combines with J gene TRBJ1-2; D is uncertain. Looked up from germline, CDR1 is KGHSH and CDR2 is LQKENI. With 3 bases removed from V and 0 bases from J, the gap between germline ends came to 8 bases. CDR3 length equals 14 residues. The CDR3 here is CASSPSGTNYGYTF. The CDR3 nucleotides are TGTGCCAGCTCACCGAGCGGAACTAACTATGGCTACACCTTC.

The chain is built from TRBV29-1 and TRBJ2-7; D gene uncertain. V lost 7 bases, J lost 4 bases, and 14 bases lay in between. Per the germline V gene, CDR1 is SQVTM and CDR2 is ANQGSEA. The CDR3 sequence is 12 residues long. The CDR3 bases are TGCAGCGCCCACACCCCCTCTTACGAGCAGTACTTC. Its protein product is CSAHTPSYEQYF.

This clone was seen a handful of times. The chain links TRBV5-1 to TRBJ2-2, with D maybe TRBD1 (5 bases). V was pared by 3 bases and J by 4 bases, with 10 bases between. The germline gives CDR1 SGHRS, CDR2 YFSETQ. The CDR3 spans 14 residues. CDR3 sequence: CASSSLDITGELFF. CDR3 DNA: TGCGCCAGCAGCTCCCTGGACATCACCGGGGAGCTGTTTTTT.

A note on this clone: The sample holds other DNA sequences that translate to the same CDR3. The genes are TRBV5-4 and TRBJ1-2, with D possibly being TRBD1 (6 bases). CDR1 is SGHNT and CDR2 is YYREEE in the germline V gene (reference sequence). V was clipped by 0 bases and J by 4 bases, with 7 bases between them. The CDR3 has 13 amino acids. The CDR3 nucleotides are TGTGCCAGCAGCTTGGACAGGGTCTATGGCTACACCTTC. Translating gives CASSLDRVYGYTF.

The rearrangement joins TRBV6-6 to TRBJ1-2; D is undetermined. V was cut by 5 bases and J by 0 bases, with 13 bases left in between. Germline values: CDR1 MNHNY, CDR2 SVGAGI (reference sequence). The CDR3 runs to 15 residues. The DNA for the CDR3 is TGTGCCAGCAGTGAGCAGGCTTCAGCTAACTATGGCTACACCTTC. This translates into CASSEQASANYGYTF.

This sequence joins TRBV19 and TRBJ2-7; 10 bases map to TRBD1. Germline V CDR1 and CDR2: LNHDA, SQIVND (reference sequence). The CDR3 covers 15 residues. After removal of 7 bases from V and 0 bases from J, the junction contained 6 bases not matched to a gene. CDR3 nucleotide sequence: TGTGCCAGTAAATTCGGACAGGGGGTCTCCTACGAGCAGTACTTC. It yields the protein CASKFGQGVSYEQYF.

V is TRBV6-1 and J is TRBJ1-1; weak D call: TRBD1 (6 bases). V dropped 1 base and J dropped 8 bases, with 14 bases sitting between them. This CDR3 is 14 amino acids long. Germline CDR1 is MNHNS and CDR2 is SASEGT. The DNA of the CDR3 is TGTGCCAGCAGTGAAGACACCCGACAGGCGGAAGCTTTCTTT. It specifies CASSEDTRQAEAFF.

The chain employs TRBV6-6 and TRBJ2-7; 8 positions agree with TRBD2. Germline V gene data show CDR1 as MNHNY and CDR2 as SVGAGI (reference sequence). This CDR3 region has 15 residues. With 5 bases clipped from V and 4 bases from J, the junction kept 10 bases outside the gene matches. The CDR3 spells CASSDPGLETYEQYF. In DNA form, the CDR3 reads TGTGCCAGCAGTGATCCGGGACTAGAGACATACGAGCAGTACTTC.

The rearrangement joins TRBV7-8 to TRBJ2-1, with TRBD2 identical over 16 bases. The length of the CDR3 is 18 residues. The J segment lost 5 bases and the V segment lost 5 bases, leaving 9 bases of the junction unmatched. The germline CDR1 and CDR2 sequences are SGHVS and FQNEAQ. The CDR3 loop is CASSPPGTSGGAHNEQFF. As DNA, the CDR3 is TGTGCCAGCAGCCCACCCGGGACTAGCGGGGGGGCTCACAATGAGCAGTTCTTC.

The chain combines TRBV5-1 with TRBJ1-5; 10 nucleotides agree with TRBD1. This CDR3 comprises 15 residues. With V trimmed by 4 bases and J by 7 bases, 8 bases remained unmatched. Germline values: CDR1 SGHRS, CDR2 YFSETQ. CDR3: CASSPGTGVGQPQHF. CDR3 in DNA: TGCGCCAGCAGCCCGGGGACAGGGGTAGGGCAGCCCCAGCATTTT.